What follows are 18 T cell receptor beta chains derived from one specimen sequenced in a study of T cells in localized non-small cell lung cancer. The assay was immunoSEQ multiplex PCR, and TCRdb's table has in-frame clones only and misses some. Of 960 or so clones listed, just under 25% are singletons. Sample: normal lung tissue next to the tumor, taken before any cancer treatment. These receptor sequences come from a woman aged 35 to 70 with stage III squamous cell lung carcinoma.

The chain joins TRBV30 to TRBJ2-2; D is undetermined. Germline V gene lookup returns CDR1 GTSNPN and CDR2 SVGIG (reference sequence). Trimming left V 2 bases short and J 4 bases short, with 11 bases between. CDR3 size: 14 residues. CDR3 sequence (DNA): TGTGCCTGGAGTCGTACTCCGGCCACCGGGGAGCTGTTTTTT. Translation gives CAWSRTPATGELFF.

This clone rates as large. This chain links TRBV6-8 with TRBJ1-5; D might be TRBD1 (5 bases). The CDR3 length is 14 residues. V shed 6 bases and J shed 3 bases, with 12 bases lying between them. The germline gives CDR1 MNHGY, CDR2 SAAAGT. Written as DNA, the CDR3 is TGTGCCAGCAGCCTGACAGCTCTCAATCAGCCCCAGCATTTT. Amino acid sequence: CASSLTALNQPQHF.

This rearrangement joins TRBV5-1 to TRBJ2-5, with TRBD2 as a possible D gene (6 bases). Germline V gene lookup returns CDR1 SGHRS and CDR2 YFSETQ. V was clipped by 3 bases and J by 7 bases, with 16 bases between them. The CDR3 has 14 amino acids. CDR3 coding DNA: TGCGCCAGCAGCTGGCGGGGTCAAGATGGGACCCAGTACTTC. Translation: CASSWRGQDGTQYF. The full variable domain, its missing parts supplied by reference TRBV5-1 and TRBJ2-5, is KAGVTQTPRYLIKTRGQQVTLSCSPISGHRSVSWYQQTPGQGLQFLFEYFSETQRNKGNFPGRFSGRQFSNSRSEMNVSTLELGDSALYLCASSWRGQDGTQYFGPGTRLLVL.

This clone counts as large. V and J are TRBV6-8 and TRBJ1-6; D is ambiguous. Germline lookup yields CDR1 MNHGY and CDR2 SAAAGT. This CDR3 has 14 residues. The V gene lost 5 bases and the J gene lost 10 bases, with 15 bases spanning the gap. In DNA form, the CDR3 reads TGTGCCAGCAGTGATCTACTAGGAGGATCACCCCTCCACTTT. Translated, it gives CASSDLLGGSPLHF.

The V call is TRBV5-1, the J call TRBJ2-1; 8 bases line up with TRBD2. The CDR3 loop spans 15 amino acids. The junction had 6 bases not matched to a gene; V was cut back by 7 bases and J by 0 bases. Germline lookup yields CDR1 SGHRS and CDR2 YFSETQ. CDR3 in amino acids: CASGAGGSSYNEQFF. CDR3 DNA: TGCGCCAGCGGGGCGGGGGGTAGCTCCTACAATGAGCAGTTCTTC.

The rearrangement uses TRBV9 and TRBJ1-1, with no clear D. V lost 5 bases to trimming and J lost 0 bases, with 14 bases between them. The CDR3 is 15 amino acids. Per germline, CDR1 SGDLS and CDR2 YYNGEE. The CDR3 nucleotides are TGTGCCAGCAGTGCGGTCGGGAATATGAACACTGAAGCTTTCTTT. Its protein is CASSAVGNMNTEAFF.

This clone has only a few counts. This chain uses TRBV5-1 with TRBJ1-1; tentative D call: TRBD1 (5 bases). The germline gives CDR1 SGHRS, CDR2 YFSETQ. The CDR3 covers 15 residues. V dropped 3 bases and J dropped 1 base, with 13 bases sitting between them. In DNA form, the CDR3 reads TGCGCCAGCAGCTCACGGGACGGACCGAACACTGAAGCTTTCTTT. Translating gives CASSSRDGPNTEAFF.

This clone was seen a handful of times. The chain employs TRBV6-8 and TRBJ1-6; D unclear. The CDR3 consists of 15 residues. CDR1 and CDR2 from the germline V gene are MNHGY and SAAAGT. V was shortened by 3 bases and J by 6 bases, with 12 bases between the two germline ends. CDR3 residues: CASSYEAGGNSPLHF. The CDR3 DNA sequence: TGTGCCAGCAGTTATGAGGCAGGTGGTAATTCACCCCTCCACTTT.

The V call is TRBV12-5, the J call TRBJ1-2; no clear D. Trimming cost V 2 bases and J 4 bases, with 5 bases left between them. The germline CDR1 and CDR2 sequences are LGHNT and FRNRAP. The CDR3 contains 12 residues. CDR3 in amino acids: CASGLSRYGYTF. The CDR3 DNA follows: TGTGCTAGTGGTTTGTCCCGCTATGGCTACACCTTC.

By share, this clone ranks as medium-sized. The gene calls are TRBV9 and TRBJ1-2, with D possibly being TRBD1 (6 bases). This CDR3 has 16 amino acids. V was trimmed by 3 bases and J by 6 bases, leaving 21 bases between them. Germline-derived CDR1 and CDR2 are SGDLS and YYNGEE. The CDR3 nucleotides are TGTGCCAGCAGCGCTACTCCAAGGAGGGGGTTGCATGGCTACACCTTC. Translated, it gives CASSATPRRGLHGYTF.

The genes are TRBV5-1 and TRBJ1-1, with 7 bases fitting TRBD1. The CDR3 loop spans 15 amino acids. Germline V gene data show CDR1 as SGHRS and CDR2 as YFSETQ. Trimming removed 3 bases from V and 4 bases from J; junction bases left unmatched: 9. The CDR3 coding sequence is TGCGCCAGCAGCTCAGACAGGGCAGGGTTCACTGAAGCTTTCTTT. Translated, it gives CASSSDRAGFTEAFF.

This clone was seen only a few times. The chain links TRBV9 to TRBJ2-1; TRBD2 agrees at 14 bases. CDR3 length equals 14 residues. Germline-derived CDR1 and CDR2 are SGDLS and YYNGEE. V was pared by 3 bases and J by 10 bases, with 3 bases of the junction left unmatched. CDR3 DNA sequence: TGTGCCAGCAGCGCGACTAGCGGGGGGGACGAGCAGTTCTTC. It is translated as CASSATSGGDEQFF.

This clone was recorded once. The chain is built from TRBV30 and TRBJ2-7; possibly TRBD2 for D (6 bases). This CDR3 spans 14 amino acids. CDR1 and CDR2 (germline): GTSNPN, SVGIG (reference sequence). The V end lost 6 bases, the J end lost 4 bases, and 19 bases lay between the germline ends. The CDR3, as DNA: TGTGCCTGCCGGCACCCGGGTGGAGGGTACGAGCAGTACTTC. Amino acid sequence: CACRHPGGGYEQYF.

The chain joins TRBV19 to TRBJ2-1; 16 bases agree with TRBD2. The CDR3 contains 16 residues. Germline lookup yields CDR1 LNHDA and CDR2 SQIVND (reference sequence). Trimming cost V 6 bases and J 8 bases; bases outside gene matches: 7. DNA of the CDR3: TGTGCCAGTAGATCGGGACTAGCGGGGGGGCGTCATGAGCAGTTCTTC. Translated: CASRSGLAGGRHEQFF.

This clone was detected a few times. This sequence joins TRBV12-5 and TRBJ1-1, with TRBD1 matching 7 bases. This CDR3 region has 15 residues. Germline loops: CDR1 LGHNT, CDR2 FRNRAP. The trim removed 1 base at V and 1 base at J, leaving 3 bases unmatched. CDR3 coding DNA: TGTGCTAGTGGTTTGGGACAGGGAACGAACACTGAAGCTTTCTTT. It translates to CASGLGQGTNTEAFF.

The rearrangement uses TRBV11-3 and TRBJ1-5; D remains ambiguous. This CDR3 region has 19 residues. CDR1 is SGHNT, CDR2 YENEEA, per germline. V gave up 5 bases and J gave up 0 bases, with 23 bases separating them. The CDR3 protein is CASSRFLAPAAHSNQPQHF. The CDR3 DNA is TGTGCCAGCAGCCGGTTCCTGGCCCCGGCAGCCCATAGCAATCAGCCCCAGCATTTT.

This clone has only a few counts. The gene calls are TRBV11-3 and TRBJ1-6, with a possible D match to TRBD1 (6 bases). V lost 4 bases to trimming and J lost 6 bases, with 13 bases between them. CDR3 length: 15 amino acids. CDR1 and CDR2 from the germline V gene are SGHNT and YENEEA. CDR3 sequence: CASSSGAGINSPLHF. CDR3 in DNA: TGTGCCAGCAGCTCGGGGGCTGGGATTAATTCACCCCTCCACTTT.

This clone was detected once. The V call is TRBV18, the J call TRBJ2-2; TRBD1 might be the D (6 bases). The CDR3 is 17 amino acids. V was pared by 3 bases and J by 5 bases, with 19 bases between. Germline V gene lookup returns CDR1 KGHSH and CDR2 LQKENI. CDR3 protein: CASSPLGTTGQTGELFF. For the CDR3, the DNA is TGTGCCAGCTCACCCCTAGGTACTACGGGACAAACCGGGGAGCTGTTTTTT.